This is a list of T cell receptor beta chains from one sample in a study of cytomegalovirus exposure and HLA in healthy donors. Here immunoSEQ multiplex PCR was the method, and the copy in TCRdb shows in-frame clones only, minus some. The sample contains hundreds of thousands of clones, 82% of which appear only once. Sequencing was done on a sample of PBMCs. These TCRs come from a man aged 40-55 years in good health and CMV-seropositive. Each CDR3 is given with its conserved first and last residue. A D gene is named only where the DNA matches it firmly. Some rows mark clone size as missing; the rest say once, few, many or name a class of expanded clone.

j_call	clone_size	v_call	d_call	cdr3_length	cdr3_aa	cdr3_nt
TRBJ1-4	NA	TRBV27	TRBD1	14	CASSPGQGGEKLFF	TGTGCCAGCAGTCCGGGACAGGGAGGTGAAAAACTGTTTTTT
TRBJ1-2	NA	TRBV5-6	NA	13	CASSPDSNYGYTF	TGTGCCAGCAGCCCTGACAGTAACTATGGCTACACCTTC
TRBJ1-1	NA	TRBV10-1	NA	14	CASSGYRDGTEAFF	TGCGCCAGCAGTGGGTACAGGGATGGCACTGAAGCTTTCTTT
TRBJ2-2	NA	TRBV5-1	TRBD2	17	CASSLGTSGANTGELFF	TGCGCCAGCAGCTTGGGGACTAGCGGGGCGAACACCGGGGAGCTGTTTTTT
TRBJ2-5	NA	TRBV5-8	TRBD1	17	CASSKGQVAGSQETQYF	TGTGCCAGCAGCAAAGGACAGGTTGCCGGTTCTCAAGAGACCCAGTACTTC
TRBJ1-5	NA	TRBV7-8	NA	15	CASSFIQGFDQPQHF	TGTGCCAGCAGCTTTATACAGGGATTCGATCAGCCCCAGCATTTT
TRBJ2-3	NA	TRBV28	TRBD2	15	CASSLVLAGTDTQYF	TGTGCCAGCAGTTTAGTACTAGCGGGCACAGATACGCAGTATTTT
TRBJ1-2	NA	TRBV19	NA	11	CASSIGQDYTF	TGTGCCAGTAGTATAGGGCAGGACTACACCTTC
TRBJ2-3	NA	TRBV7-9	TRBD2	16	CSSSFQTSGFTDTQYF	TGTTCCAGCAGCTTTCAGACTAGCGGCTTCACAGATACGCAGTATTTT
TRBJ1-5	NA	TRBV6-1	NA	13	CATQGGGNQPQHF	TGTGCCACCCAGGGAGGTGGCAATCAGCCCCAGCATTTT
TRBJ1-3	NA	TRBV7-9	NA	14	CAVGDFYSGNTIYF	TGTGCTGTAGGGGACTTTTACTCTGGAAACACCATATATTTT
TRBJ2-2	NA	TRBV7-9	NA	14	CASSLSGNTGELFF	TGTGCCAGCAGCTTATCAGGGAACACCGGGGAGCTGTTTTTT
TRBJ1-1	NA	TRBV5-1	TRBD1	14	CASSWGQGGAEAFF	TGCGCCAGCAGCTGGGGACAGGGAGGGGCTGAAGCTTTCTTT
TRBJ1-2	NA	TRBV6-5	NA	13	CASSADRGYGYTF	TGTGCCAGCAGTGCCGACAGAGGCTATGGCTACACCTTC
TRBJ1-2	NA	TRBV6-5	TRBD1	15	CASSKEGAGDYGYTF	TGTGCCAGCAGTAAGGAGGGGGCAGGTGACTATGGCTACACCTTC
TRBJ2-1	NA	TRBV6-1	NA	15	CASSILAVSYNEQFF	TGTGCCAGCAGTATCTTAGCGGTCTCCTACAATGAGCAGTTCTTC
TRBJ2-3	once	TRBV30	TRBD2	14	CAWSSGRAGDTQYF	TGTGCCTGGTCTAGCGGGAGGGCCGGGGATACGCAGTATTTT
TRBJ2-7	few	TRBV6-1	NA	15	CASSEELASSYEQYF	TGTGCCAGCAGCGAGGAGCTAGCCTCCTCCTACGAGCAGTACTTC
TRBJ2-3	NA	TRBV9	TRBD1	15	CASSGRQGQVDTQYF	TGTGCCAGCAGCGGTAGACAGGGTCAGGTGGATACGCAGTATTTT
TRBJ2-1	NA	TRBV9	TRBD2	15	CASSVATGGRNEQFF	TGTGCCAGCAGCGTAGCTACCGGGGGGAGGAATGAGCAGTTCTTC
TRBJ2-5	NA	TRBV7-9	TRBD2	16	CASSLLAGGTQETQYF	TGTGCCAGCAGCTTACTAGCGGGGGGGACCCAAGAGACCCAGTACTTC
TRBJ2-7	once	TRBV11-2	TRBD2	15	CASSLALAGSYEQYF	TGTGCCAGCAGCTTAGCCCTAGCGGGCTCCTACGAGCAGTACTTC
TRBJ2-1	few	TRBV7-3	NA	15	CASSPGVGSYNEQFF	TGTGCCAGCAGTCCAGGGGTAGGCTCCTACAATGAGCAGTTCTTC
TRBJ2-3	NA	TRBV25-1	TRBD2	16	CASSAAPGGRTDTQYF	TGTGCCAGCAGTGCTGCCCCGGGAGGGCGTACAGATACGCAGTATTTT
TRBJ2-4	NA	TRBV9	TRBD2	15	CASSGSGTSGGIQYF	TGTGCCAGCAGCGGATCCGGGACTAGCGGTGGCATTCAGTACTTC
TRBJ1-1	NA	TRBV5-1	NA	15	CASSLAGGRNTEAFF	TGCGCCAGCAGCTTGGCCGGGGGGCGGAACACTGAAGCTTTCTTT
TRBJ2-5	NA	TRBV5-1	NA	14	CASSLGAGKETQYF	TGCGCCAGCAGCTTGGGGGCAGGAAAAGAGACCCAGTACTTC
TRBJ2-5	NA	TRBV7-9	TRBD1	15	CASNTAGTGRETQYF	TGTGCCAGCAACACCGCCGGGACAGGGCGGGAGACCCAGTACTTC
TRBJ2-1	NA	TRBV7-6	TRBD1	14	CASSTGTVYNEQFF	TGTGCCAGCAGCACGGGGACAGTTTACAATGAGCAGTTCTTC
TRBJ2-6	once	TRBV12-5	NA	15	CASGLEGSGANVLTF	TGTGCTAGTGGTTTGGAGGGGTCTGGGGCCAACGTCCTGACTTTC
TRBJ1-1	once	TRBV6-5	NA	12	CASGAWDTEAFF	TGTGCCAGCGGGGCCTGGGACACTGAAGCTTTCTTT
TRBJ2-4	NA	TRBV18	NA	17	CASSPFATGLAKNIQYF	TGTGCCAGCTCACCATTCGCGACAGGTCTAGCCAAAAACATTCAGTACTTC
TRBJ2-5	NA	TRBV25-1	NA	12	CASSALSLPQYF	TGTGCCAGCAGTGCTCTTTCCCTACCCCAGTACTTC
TRBJ1-2	NA	TRBV19	TRBD1	15	CASSRRDSLNYGYTF	TGTGCCAGTAGTCGCCGGGACAGCCTTAACTATGGCTACACCTTC
TRBJ2-7	NA	TRBV7-9	NA	18	CASSLTGAGALSSYEQYF	TGTGCCAGCAGCTTAACTGGGGCAGGGGCCCTCAGCTCCTACGAGCAGTACTTC
TRBJ2-5	NA	TRBV9	NA	16	CASSGQTGRKGETQYF	TGTGCCAGCAGCGGTCAGACAGGGAGGAAGGGAGAGACCCAGTACTTC
TRBJ2-3	NA	TRBV11-2	TRBD2	17	CASSPRTSGRAPDTQYF	TGTGCCAGCAGCCCTAGGACTAGCGGGAGGGCTCCTGATACGCAGTATTTT
TRBJ2-5	NA	TRBV6-5	TRBD1	15	CASTPGTGVPETQYF	TGTGCCAGCACCCCCGGGACAGGGGTCCCAGAGACCCAGTACTTC
TRBJ2-5	NA	TRBV18	TRBD1	14	CASSPPSRGETQYF	TGTGCCAGCTCACCACCGTCCAGGGGGGAGACCCAGTACTTC
TRBJ2-7	once	TRBV30	TRBD2	17	CAWSVSSATSGRFEQYF	TGTGCCTGGAGTGTAAGTTCGGCGACTAGCGGGAGGTTTGAGCAGTACTTC
TRBJ2-7	NA	TRBV9	TRBD2	14	CASSVASGSDEQYF	TGTGCCAGCAGCGTGGCTAGCGGGAGCGACGAGCAGTACTTC
TRBJ2-2	once	TRBV5-1	NA	14	CASSGGRNTGELFF	TGCGCCAGCAGCGGAGGCAGGAACACCGGGGAGCTGTTTTTT
TRBJ2-5	NA	TRBV6-1	NA	12	CASSVSLETQYF	TGTGCCAGCAGTGTGTCATTAGAGACCCAGTACTTC
TRBJ2-7	NA	TRBV2	TRBD2	13	CAIDGRAVYEQYF	TGTGCCATCGACGGGAGGGCCGTCTACGAGCAGTACTTC
TRBJ2-5	NA	TRBV5-6	NA	13	CASSLARGETQYF	TGTGCCAGCAGCTTGGCACGAGGGGAGACCCAGTACTTC
TRBJ1-5	few	TRBV19	NA	15	CASSIDGDSNQPQHF	TGTGCCAGTAGTATAGACGGAGATAGCAATCAGCCCCAGCATTTT
TRBJ1-2	NA	TRBV6-5	NA	15	CASSYGGSDPYGYTF	TGTGCCAGCAGTTACGGCGGATCAGACCCCTATGGCTACACCTTC
TRBJ2-7	NA	TRBV5-4	TRBD2	16	CASSLLASGSSYEQYF	TGTGCCAGCAGCTTGTTGGCTAGCGGGAGCTCCTACGAGCAGTACTTC
TRBJ2-1	NA	TRBV6-5	NA	15	CASSTDRGPYNEQFF	TGTGCCAGCAGTACGGACAGAGGACCCTACAATGAGCAGTTCTTC
TRBJ2-2	NA	TRBV5-1	TRBD2	17	CASSVPGLAGATGELFF	TGCGCCAGCAGCGTCCCGGGACTAGCGGGCGCCACCGGGGAGCTGTTTTTT
TRBJ2-1	NA	TRBV19	NA	15	CASSTQRVHYNEQFF	TGTGCCAGTAGTACCCAGCGGGTACATTACAATGAGCAGTTCTTC
TRBJ1-1	NA	TRBV18	NA	13	CASSPGGPQRAFF	TGTGCCAGCTCACCGGGGGGGCCGCAGAGGGCTTTCTTT
TRBJ2-1	once	TRBV11-3	TRBD2	17	CASSLVSGGGRLNEQFF	TGTGCCAGCAGCTTAGTTTCCGGTGGCGGGAGGCTCAATGAGCAGTTCTTC
TRBJ2-7	NA	TRBV25-1	TRBD2	16	CASSDPAGGVSYEQYF	TGTGCCAGCAGTGATCCGGCGGGAGGAGTTTCCTACGAGCAGTACTTC